These T cell receptor beta chains were read from a single sample in a study of cytomegalovirus exposure and HLA in healthy donors. Profiling relied on immunoSEQ multiplex PCR, and the TCRdb table lists in-frame clones only, not all of them. The profile covers some 130,000 clones, with 65% to 75% appearing a single time and 5.8% taken by the ten largest. The sequenced sample was PBMCs. Source of these receptors: a woman between 50 and 59 years old in good health and CMV-seropositive. Each CDR3 is given with its conserved first and last residue. Fields, in order: D gene, V gene, J gene, clone size, CDR3 protein, CDR3 DNA. D genes are given only for firm matches. Rows may omit the clone size; those that give it use once, few, many or a size class.

TRBD2,TRBV9,TRBJ2-3,.,CASSVGGGRTDTQYF,TGTGCCAGCAGCGTAGGGGGGGGTCGCACAGATACGCAGTATTTT
TRBD1,TRBV27,TRBJ1-4,.,CASSSGQGSEKLFF,TGTGCCAGCAGTTCGGGACAGGGGAGTGAAAAACTGTTTTTT
.,TRBV12-2,TRBJ2-7,.,CASRSYTPVGASPYEQYF,TGTGCAAGTCGCTCTTATACCCCTGTGGGCGCCTCACCCTACGAGCAGTACTTC
.,TRBV29-1,TRBJ1-2,.,CSSGAGPDGYTF,TGCAGCTCCGGAGCGGGGCCTGATGGCTACACCTTC
TRBD1,TRBV5-6,TRBJ1-4,.,CASSLGTGINEKLFF,TGTGCCAGCAGCTTGGGGACAGGGATTAATGAAAAACTGTTTTTT
.,TRBV11-3,TRBJ2-3,.,CASRKRWEGGDTDTQYF,TGTGCCAGCAGGAAGAGGTGGGAGGGGGGGGACACAGATACGCAGTATTTT
TRBD1,TRBV5-4,TRBJ2-2,.,CASSSRGPGELFF,TGTGCCAGCAGCTCCAGGGGGCCCGGGGAGCTGTTTTTT
.,TRBV7-2,TRBJ2-7,.,CASSSQGGPYEQYF,TGTGCCAGCAGCTCCCAGGGGGGCCCCTACGAGCAGTACTTC
.,TRBV27,TRBJ1-5,.,CASKVTGANQPQHF,TGTGCCAGCAAAGTGACGGGTGCGAATCAGCCCCAGCATTTT
.,TRBV5-6,TRBJ2-1,.,CASSSGRPNEQFF,TGTGCCAGCAGCTCGGGGAGACCCAATGAGCAGTTCTTC
TRBD1,TRBV29-1,TRBJ2-5,few,CSVETGGGETQYF,TGCAGCGTCGAGACAGGGGGAGGAGAGACCCAGTACTTC
TRBD2,TRBV30,TRBJ2-3,.,CAWSVMRGTSTDTQYF,TGTGCCTGGAGTGTAATGCGGGGGACTAGCACAGATACGCAGTATTTT
.,TRBV5-4,TRBJ1-6,.,CASSRGSDLETRPLHF,TGTGCCAGCAGCCGAGGATCAGATCTCGAAACGCGGCCCCTCCACTTT
TRBD2,TRBV4-3,TRBJ2-3,.,CASSPSSGGRDTQYF,TGCGCCAGCAGCCCCTCTAGCGGGGGGCGGGATACGCAGTATTTT
.,TRBV7-2,TRBJ1-1,.,CASGLSRGLKDTEAFF,TGTGCCAGCGGCCTCTCGAGGGGGTTGAAAGACACTGAAGCTTTCTTT
TRBD2,TRBV5-1,TRBJ2-1,.,CASNLGTSGGEQFF,TGCGCCAGCAACTTAGGGACTAGCGGGGGGGAGCAGTTCTTC
TRBD1,TRBV6-5,TRBJ1-1,.,CASTRQGGGTEAFF,TGTGCCAGCACAAGACAGGGGGGAGGCACTGAAGCTTTCTTT
TRBD2,TRBV10-3,TRBJ2-7,.,CAISAGKTGGLNEQYF,TGTGCCATCAGTGCGGGGAAGACGGGGGGTTTAAACGAGCAGTACTTC
.,TRBV20-1,TRBJ1-2,.,CSARTGGYTF,TGCAGTGCTAGGACGGGTGGCTACACCTTC
TRBD2,TRBV25-1,TRBJ2-3,.,CASSAKTSGPSTDTQYF,TGTGCCAGCAGTGCGAAAACTAGCGGCCCTTCCACAGATACGCAGTATTTT
.,TRBV9,TRBJ2-3,once,CASSVGPRMDTQYF,TGTGCCAGCAGCGTAGGTCCTAGAATGGATACGCAGTATTTT
.,TRBV7-8,TRBJ1-2,.,CASSFQGRDGYTF,TGTGCCAGCAGCTTCCAGGGAAGGGATGGCTACACCTTC
.,TRBV28,TRBJ2-3,once,CASSSGTDTQYF,TGTGCCAGCAGTTCAGGAACAGATACGCAGTATTTT
TRBD1,TRBV19,TRBJ1-5,few,CASSPRGHNQPQHF,TGTGCCAGTAGTCCCAGGGGGCACAATCAGCCCCAGCATTTT